What follows are 2 T cell receptor beta chains derived from one specimen sequenced in a study of tissue T cells after allogeneic stem cell transplantation. Time point of the sample: mouse harvest day 7 after allogeneic transplant. Tail vein injection delivered 10^7 T-cell-depleted bone marrow cells and 10^6 splenic CD5+ T cells. Produced via immunoSEQ multiplex PCR; TCRdb's table is partial and in-frame only. The sample shows 5,500 to 6,500 clones, approximately 42% of them seen only once. The sample comprised skin. These receptors came from a female BALB/c mouse given C57BL/6 T cells with graft-versus-host disease after an allogeneic hematopoietic cell transplant.

As to this clone: Any gene name here is a mouse gene name. Sequencing ends 1 residue short of the CDR3 end; the germline J gene provides the rest. The chain links TRBV13-1 to TRBJ1-2; D is ambiguous. Germline assignment: CDR1 NSHNY and CDR2 SYGAGN. V lost 4 bases to trimming and J lost 0 bases, with 7 bases between them. CDR3 length: 13 amino acids. CDR3 DNA (partial): TGTGCCAGCAGTTCAAATGCAAACTCCGACTACACC. This codes for CASSSNANSDYT. The CDR3 as a whole reads CASSSNANSDYTF.

Details on this clone: The listed genes are named as in mouse. With the read ending 1 residue before the CDR3 end, the germline J gene is used to fill in that end. The rearrangement uses TRBV1 and TRBJ1-5; no reliable D call. The CDR3 is made up of 15 amino acids. The ends were cut back, 2 bases at V and 0 bases at J, with 8 bases in the middle. CDR1 and CDR2 from the germline V gene are NSQYPW and LRSPGD (reference sequence). The sequenced part of the CDR3 DNA is TGCACCTGCAGTGCAAGACAAGATAACAACCAGGCTCCGCTT. Translated, it gives CTCSARQDNNQAPL. The whole CDR3 protein is CTCSARQDNNQAPLF.